This T cell receptor (beta chain) was sequenced for a study of control samples from healthy donors and cancer patients. The count of this clone is one. This CDR3 contains 17 residues. CDR1 LNHDA and CDR2 SQIVND come from the germline V gene (reference sequence). Trimming removed 5 bases from V and 9 bases from J; junction bases left unmatched: 15. The method was immunoSEQ multiplex PCR; TCRdb's version includes in-frame clones alone and lacks a portion of them. The table shows 90,000 to 100,000 clones, with around three quarters occurring only once. This chain connects TRBV19 to TRBJ1-6; TRBD1 agrees at 8 bases. This TCR was recovered from a woman in her twenties or thirties in good health. The source material was blood. CDR3 bases: TGTGCCAGTAGTTCCAACTCCATGGACAGGGCCCGTTCACCCCTCCACTTT. The encoded protein is CASSSNSMDRARSPLHF.